This T cell receptor (beta chain) originates from a study of T cell repertoires in cytomegalovirus infection. Looking at the study overall: Well-studied HLA-B-restricted epitopes and recently identified HLA-C-restricted epitopes of CMV were both used in the study. An indication of both CMV infection and matching HLA type came from public TCR beta signatures. Findings and caveats of the study: Summed frequency of public TCR beta families distinguished CMV carriers with the relevant HLA. Across the ex vivo response, the dominant clonotypes were HLA-C-restricted CMV-specific TCR beta clonotypes.

TCRdb reprocessed the reads via MiXCR and lists one record per CDR3 protein. The table has fewer than 850,000 distinct CDR3 sequences, about 27% seen once. About this clonotype itself: Its antigen is not known.

Trimming shortened V by 5 bases and J by 4 bases, and 14 bases separated the two germline ends. Germline CDR1 and CDR2: MNHEY and SVGAGI. This CDR3 is 15 amino acids long. This specimen consisted of cultured CD8+ T cells from PBMCs, obtained from culture after CMV antigen stimulation. This sequence originates from a human donor in good health (CMV status not recorded). Some clones in this sample may be carry-over from other donors' samples. This chain links TRBV6-5 with TRBJ2-2; possible D gene TRBD1, 5 bases. The CDR3 region has the DNA TGTGCCAGCAGTCCCACAAGGGGCATCACCGGGGAGCTGTTTTTT. The encoded protein is CASSPTRGITGELFF.